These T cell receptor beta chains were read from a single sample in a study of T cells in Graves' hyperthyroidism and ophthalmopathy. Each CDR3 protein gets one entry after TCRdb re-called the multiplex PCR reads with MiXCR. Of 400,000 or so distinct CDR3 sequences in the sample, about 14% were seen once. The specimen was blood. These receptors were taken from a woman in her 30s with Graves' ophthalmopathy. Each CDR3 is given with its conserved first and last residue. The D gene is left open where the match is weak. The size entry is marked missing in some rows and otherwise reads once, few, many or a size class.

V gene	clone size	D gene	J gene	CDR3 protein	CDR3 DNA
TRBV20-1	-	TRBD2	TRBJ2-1	CSARPDEPTSITDEQFF	TGCAGTGCTAGACCGGACGAGCCGACTAGCATTACCGATGAGCAGTTCTTC
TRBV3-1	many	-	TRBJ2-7	CASSQAWRQGSSYEQYF	TGTGCCAGCAGCCAAGCTTGGCGGCAGGGGAGCTCCTACGAGCAGTACTTC
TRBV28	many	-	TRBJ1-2	CASSSGTLYGYTF	TGTGCCAGCAGTTCCGGGACACTCTATGGCTACACCTTC
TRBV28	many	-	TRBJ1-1	CASSQPGPRNTEAFF	TGTGCCAGCAGTCAGCCGGGTCCCCGGAACACTGAAGCTTTCTTT
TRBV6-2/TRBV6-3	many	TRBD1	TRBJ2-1	CASRSGQALQFF	TGTGCCAGCAGGTCGGGACAGGCATTGCAGTTCTTC
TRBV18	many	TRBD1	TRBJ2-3	CASSLPTGRADTQYF	TGTGCCAGCTCACTCCCGACAGGGCGCGCAGATACGCAGTATTTT
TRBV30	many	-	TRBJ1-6	CAWRSNNQLTSPLHF	TGTGCCTGGAGGTCTAACAATCAACTAACTTCACCCCTCCACTTT
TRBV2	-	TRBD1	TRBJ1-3	CASSPGTGYRNTIYF	TGTGCCAGCAGTCCCGGGACAGGATACAGAAACACCATATATTTT
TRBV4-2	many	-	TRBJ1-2	CASSQDPVQGYTF	TGTGCCAGCAGCCAAGACCCAGTCCAGGGCTACACCTTC
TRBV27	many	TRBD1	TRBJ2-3	CASSPPGGNLYTQYF	TGTGCCAGCAGCCCTCCAGGGGGTAATTTGTATACGCAGTATTTT
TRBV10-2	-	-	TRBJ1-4	CASSEWGVRELFF	TGCGCCAGCAGTGAGTGGGGGGTCCGGGAACTGTTTTTT
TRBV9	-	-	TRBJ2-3	CASSVDGTGNTQYF	TGTGCCAGCAGCGTAGACGGGACTGGAAATACGCAGTATTTT
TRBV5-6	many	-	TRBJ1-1	CASSPIPGKRMNTEAFF	TGTGCCAGCAGCCCCATTCCGGGTAAGAGGATGAACACTGAAGCTTTCTTT
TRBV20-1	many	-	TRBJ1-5	CSARREIYQPQHF	TGCAGTGCTAGAAGAGAAATTTATCAGCCCCAGCATTTT
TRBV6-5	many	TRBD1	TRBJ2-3	CASSYTLLGTGGSTDTQYF	TGTGCCAGCAGTTATACACTACTAGGGACAGGGGGGAGCACAGATACGCAGTATTTT
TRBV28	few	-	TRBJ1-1	CASSVDRANTEAFF	TGTGCCAGCAGTGTGGACAGAGCGAACACTGAAGCTTTCTTT
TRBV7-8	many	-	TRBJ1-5	CASSLPRDPSNQPQHF	TGTGCCAGCAGCCTACCCCGGGACCCTAGCAATCAGCCCCAGCATTTT
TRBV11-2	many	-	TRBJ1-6	CASSSIKGGRDSPLHF	TGTGCCAGCAGCTCAATCAAGGGGGGTAGGGATTCACCCCTCCACTTT
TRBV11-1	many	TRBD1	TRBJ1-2	CASSRDRDDYGYTF	TGTGCCAGCAGCCGGGACAGGGACGACTATGGCTACACCTTC
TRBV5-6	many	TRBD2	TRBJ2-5	CASSLAGDGETQYF	TGTGCCAGCAGCTTAGCGGGGGACGGAGAGACCCAGTACTTC
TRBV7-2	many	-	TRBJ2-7	CASSLGPVGEQYF	TGTGCCAGCAGCTTAGGCCCAGTGGGCGAGCAGTACTTC
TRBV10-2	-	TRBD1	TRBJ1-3	CASRPGTGSGNTIYF	TGCGCCAGCAGGCCCGGGACAGGCTCTGGAAACACCATATATTTT
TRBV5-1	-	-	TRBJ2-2	CASSYGTLGTGELFF	TGCGCCAGCAGCTATGGGACTTTAGGCACCGGGGAGCTGTTTTTT
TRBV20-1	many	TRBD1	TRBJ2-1	CSASWDRGIYEQFF	TGCAGTGCTAGCTGGGACAGGGGTATCTATGAGCAGTTCTTC
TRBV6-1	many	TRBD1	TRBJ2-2	CASSYTGGRTGELFF	TGTGCCAGCAGTTATACAGGGGGTCGCACCGGGGAGCTGTTTTTT
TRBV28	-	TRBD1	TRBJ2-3	CASSLSWGTGGQDTQYF	TGTGCCAGCAGTTTATCATGGGGGACAGGGGGCCAAGATACGCAGTATTTT
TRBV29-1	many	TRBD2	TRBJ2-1	CSAVGGLHSSGEQFF	TGCAGCGCCGTCGGGGGACTACATAGTTCGGGAGAGCAGTTCTTC
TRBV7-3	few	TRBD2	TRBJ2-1	CASSLTAGIDNEQFF	TGTGCCAGCAGCTTAACAGCGGGGATTGACAATGAGCAGTTCTTC
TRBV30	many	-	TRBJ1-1	CAWSRGDHAFF	TGTGCCTGGAGTAGGGGAGACCACGCTTTCTTT
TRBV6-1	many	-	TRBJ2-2	CASSDEWDTGELFF	TGTGCCAGCAGTGATGAGTGGGACACCGGGGAGCTGTTTTTT
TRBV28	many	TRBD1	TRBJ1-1	CASRRQGRMNTEAFF	TGTGCCAGCAGAAGACAGGGCCGAATGAACACTGAAGCTTTCTTT
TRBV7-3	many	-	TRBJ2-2	CASSSGTTNTGELFF	TGTGCCAGCAGCTCCGGGACAACGAACACCGGGGAGCTGTTTTTT
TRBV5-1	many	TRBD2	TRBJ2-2	CASSSISGGAGKNTGELFF	TGCGCCAGCAGCTCTATTAGCGGGGGGGCCGGCAAAAACACCGGGGAGCTGTTTTTT
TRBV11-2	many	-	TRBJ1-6	CASRTIRGGKYSPLHF	TGTGCCAGCAGGACTATAAGGGGGGGAAAATATTCACCCCTCCACTTT
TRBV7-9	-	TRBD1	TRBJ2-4	CASSFWGQGMNIQYF	TGTGCCAGCAGCTTTTGGGGACAGGGCATGAACATTCAGTACTTC
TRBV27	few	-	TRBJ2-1	CASSQRGHEQFF	TGTGCCAGCAGCCAACGTGGTCATGAGCAGTTCTTC